Shown below are 22 T cell receptor beta chains from a single sample sequenced in a study of neurological immune-mediated disorders. TCRdb used MiXCR to reprocess the 5' RACE reads, holding one entry per CDR3 protein. This table holds just under 45,000 distinct CDR3 sequences, approximately 21% found once. Time point noted: technical triplicate 3. Sequences were obtained from PBMCs. All receptors come from a man aged 55-75 years with HTLV-1-associated myelopathy (HAM/TSP).

This clonotype is medium-sized in the sample. CDR3 nucleotides: TGTGCCACCAGTGCTCAGACAGGAGCCTACAATGAGCAGTTCTTC. The encoded protein is CATSAQTGAYNEQFF. The chain employs TRBV24-1 and TRBJ2-1, with a possible D match to TRBD1 (6 bases). This CDR3 contains 15 residues. The germline V gene encodes CDR1 KGHDR and CDR2 SFDVKD. V lost 5 bases to trimming and J lost 2 bases, with 12 bases between them.

This clonotype was seen only a few times. This rearrangement joins TRBV28 to TRBJ2-3, with D unresolved. V lost 4 bases to trimming and J lost 0 bases, with 11 bases between them. This CDR3 contains 15 residues. Germline V CDR1 and CDR2: MDHEN, SYDVKM. DNA of the CDR3: TGTGCCAGCAGTTCCCATGCCGTAAGCACAGATACGCAGTATTTT. The encoded protein is CASSSHAVSTDTQYF.

This clonotype was counted many times. The chain recombines TRBV18 with TRBJ2-5; TRBD2 aligns across 10 bases. This CDR3 spans 16 amino acids. V shed 0 bases and J 3 bases; nucleotides not matched to a gene: 4. In germline, CDR1 is KGHSH, CDR2 LQKENI. The CDR3 is CASSPPGLAREETQYF. CDR3 nucleotide sequence: TGTGCCAGCTCACCACCGGGACTAGCGAGAGAAGAGACCCAGTACTTC.

This clonotype was seen many times. The chain uses TRBV18 and TRBJ2-1, with 10 bases lining up with TRBD2. The CDR3 is made up of 15 amino acids. Germline-derived CDR1 and CDR2 are KGHSH and LQKENI. The J segment lost 7 bases and the V segment lost 4 bases, leaving 7 bases of the junction unmatched. The CDR3 DNA reads TGTGCCAGCTCACGGCCTAGCGGGAGTTTTAATGAGCAGTTCTTC. Its protein is CASSRPSGSFNEQFF.

By share of the sample, this clonotype is medium-sized. This sequence joins TRBV20-1 and TRBJ2-5, with a weak D call TRBD2 (6 bases). CDR1 is DFQATT and CDR2 is SNEGSKA in the germline V gene (reference sequence). V lost 0 bases and J 4 bases, leaving 12 bases between the germline ends. The CDR3 has 14 amino acids. CDR3 in DNA: TGCAGTGCTAGAGATACTAGGAGGGGAGAGACCCAGTACTTC. Its translation is CSARDTRRGETQYF.

This clonotype is a singleton in its sample. This sequence joins TRBV5-4 and TRBJ2-1; 7 positions agree with TRBD1. There are 13 residues in the CDR3. Per germline, CDR1 SGHNT and CDR2 YYREEE (reference sequence). Unmatched junction bases numbered 7, after V lost 4 bases and J lost 9 bases. Written as DNA, the CDR3 is TGTGCCAGCAGCCCAGGGGGACGGGGTGAGCAGTTCTTC. This encodes CASSPGGRGEQFF.

This clonotype was detected ten times or more. This chain connects TRBV5-6 to TRBJ2-7; 7 bases map to TRBD1. The CDR3 loop spans 14 amino acids. The J segment lost 2 bases and the V segment lost 1 base, leaving 3 bases of the junction unmatched. Germline-derived CDR1 and CDR2 are SGHDT and YYEEEE. The CDR3 nucleotides are TGTGCCAGCAGCTTGTGGGACAGAACCTACGAGCAGTACTTC. As protein: CASSLWDRTYEQYF.

This clonotype has at least ten counts. The chain couples TRBV4-1 to TRBJ1-4; a weak D match, TRBD1 (5 bases). V lost 4 bases and J lost 5, with 14 bases in between. Germline V gene lookup returns CDR1 MGHRA and CDR2 YSYEKL. CDR3 length: 15 amino acids. CDR3 DNA: TGCGCCAGCAGCCCCCCCAGGGACGGGAATGAAAAACTGTTTTTT. Translating gives CASSPPRDGNEKLFF.

This clonotype was seen ten or more times. The V gene is TRBV12-3 or TRBV12-4, the J gene TRBJ2-1; TRBD2 matches 9 bases. After removal of 5 bases from V and 1 base from J, the junction contained 9 bases not matched to a gene. There are 17 residues in the CDR3. CDR3 bases: TGTGCCAGCAGTCCCGGGGCTAGCGGGGCGTCCTACAATGAGCAGTTCTTC. This gives the protein CASSPGASGASYNEQFF.

This clonotype was observed many times. V usage is TRBV12-3 or TRBV12-4 and J usage is TRBJ1-1; a weak D match, TRBD1 (5 bases). This CDR3 is 13 amino acids long. V gave up 5 bases and J gave up 5 bases, with 12 bases separating them. The CDR3 DNA is TGTGCCAGCAGTCATGGGGGAGGAACTGAAGCTTTCTTT. Amino acid sequence: CASSHGGGTEAFF.

This clonotype was counted many times. The rearrangement links TRBV27 to TRBJ1-5; the D gene is possibly TRBD1 (5 bases). Germline V gene sequence: CDR1 MNHEY, CDR2 SMNVEV (reference sequence). The length of the CDR3 is 13 residues. Trimming took off 5 bases at V and 4 bases at J, with 9 bases between the two ends. For the CDR3, the DNA is TGTGCCAGCAGTCCATCAGGGAATCAGCCCCAGCATTTT. Translating it yields CASSPSGNQPQHF.

This clonotype was picked up many times. The chain links TRBV7-2 to TRBJ1-3; D ambiguous. Deletions cut 3 bases from V and 2 bases from J, with 20 bases between. Germline CDR1 reads SGHTA; CDR2 reads FQGNSA. This CDR3 has 18 amino acids. The CDR3 DNA reads as TGTGCCAGCAGCTTCCTGACCCGACGGACCAGTGCTGGAAACACCATATATTTT. It specifies CASSFLTRRTSAGNTIYF.

The V gene is TRBV20-1, the J gene TRBJ2-1; 7 bases agree with TRBD1. V dropped 0 bases and J dropped 8; count of bases not matched to a gene: 10. CDR1 and CDR2 (germline): DFQATT, SNEGSKA (reference sequence). CDR3 length: 15 residues. The CDR3 DNA reads TGCAGTGCTAGAGACGACAGGGTCCTTCACTATGAGCAGTTCTTC. Its translation is CSARDDRVLHYEQFF.

This clonotype has a count of ten or more. The rearrangement uses TRBV15 and TRBJ2-1, with a weak D call TRBD2 (6 bases). The V gene's germline CDR1 is LNHNV and CDR2 YYDKDF (reference sequence). V lost 5 bases and J 6 bases, leaving 14 bases between the germline ends. This CDR3 contains 14 residues. CDR3 region: CATSRGREINEQFF. The CDR3 coding sequence is TGTGCCACCAGCCGAGGACGGGAGATCAATGAGCAGTTCTTC.

Many counts were recorded for this clonotype. V gene TRBV18 combines with J gene TRBJ2-1; 13 bases agree with TRBD2. The germline gives CDR1 KGHSH, CDR2 LQKENI. The CDR3 runs to 15 residues. The V and J ends lost 6 bases and 10 bases, in that order; junction bases with no gene match: 9. DNA for the CDR3: TGTGCCAGCTCCTCTGGGACTAGCGGGACTACAGAGCAGTTCTTC. Residues: CASSSGTSGTTEQFF.

This chain links TRBV10-3 with TRBJ1-5, with a possible D match to TRBD1 (5 bases). The germline V and J ends were trimmed by 5 bases and 8 bases, with 16 bases remaining between them. From germline, CDR1 is ENHRY and CDR2 SYGVKD. The length of the CDR3 is 14 residues. The CDR3 loop is CAISTTAITEPQHF. The CDR3 region has the DNA TGTGCCATCAGTACGACAGCAATTACAGAGCCCCAGCATTTT.

There are many counts of this clonotype. The CDR3 ends on some other residue instead of the conserved phenylalanine or tryptophan, so this is likely a read error. This chain uses TRBV7-2 with TRBJ2-7; 9 positions match TRBD1. The CDR3 runs 16 residues. CDR1 is SGHTA, CDR2 FQGNSA, per germline. Unmatched junction bases numbered 5, after V lost 0 bases and J lost 2 bases. CDR3 region: CASSLAGTGSAYEQYL. The CDR3 nucleotides read TGTGCCAGCAGCTTAGCGGGGACAGGGAGTGCCTACGAGCAGTACTTA.

The chain employs TRBV9 and TRBJ2-1, with no clear D. Germline V gives CDR1 SGDLS, CDR2 YYNGEE. This CDR3 has 11 residues. CDR3 residues: CSCSANNEQFF. The DNA for the CDR3 is TGTTCCTGCAGCGCCAACAATGAGCAGTTCTTC.

This clonotype occurred many times. V gene TRBV6-1 combines with J gene TRBJ2-3; 9 nucleotides agree with TRBD2. Trimming cost V 8 bases and J 4 bases; bases outside gene matches: 10. In germline, CDR1 is MNHNS, CDR2 SASEGT. The CDR3 sequence is 15 residues long. CDR3 region: CASHRVAGVADTQYF. The CDR3 DNA reads TGTGCCAGCCACAGAGTAGCGGGAGTGGCAGATACGCAGTATTTT.

This clonotype was seen many times. The chain joins TRBV7-8 to TRBJ2-1; 8 positions match TRBD2. Per the germline V gene, CDR1 is SGHVS and CDR2 is FQNEAQ. Trimming removed 5 bases from V and 8 bases from J; junction bases left unmatched: 20. The CDR3 sequence is 18 residues long. CDR3 residues: CASSPSGGLAGFGDEQFF. The DNA of the CDR3 is TGTGCCAGCAGCCCGTCGGGGGGGCTAGCGGGCTTTGGGGATGAGCAGTTCTTC.

This clonotype was observed many times. This chain links TRBV9 with TRBJ2-1; D is perhaps TRBD2 (5 bases). The CDR3 has 16 amino acids. CDR1 SGDLS and CDR2 YYNGEE come from the germline V gene. V lost 4 bases and J 4 bases, leaving 18 bases between the germline ends. CDR3 nucleotide sequence: TGTGCCAGCAGCCCTGTAGGGTCTAGCAGGTACAATGAGCAGTTCTTC. It is translated as CASSPVGSSRYNEQFF.

The V gene is TRBV10-3, the J gene TRBJ2-2; TRBD1 matches 8 bases. The CDR3 spans 14 residues. The V and J ends lost 6 bases and 2 bases, in that order; junction bases with no gene match: 2. Germline loops: CDR1 ENHRY, CDR2 SYGVKD. CDR3 sequence reads: CAISGQGNTGELFF. The CDR3 region has the DNA TGTGCCATCAGCGGACAGGGTAACACCGGGGAGCTGTTTTTT.